Below, 11 T cell receptor beta chains from the same sample are listed, as sequenced in a study of CD8+CD57+ T cells in acquired aplastic anemia (dated by TCRdb to about 2018). Flow cytometry had shown CD8+CD57+ cell expansion in the patients selected for sequencing. Sequencer: Illumina HiSeq 2000. Genomic DNA was used as template for profiling of TCR beta VDJ combinations and CDR3 sequences. TCRdb passed the public sequencing reads through fastp at Q25 and MiXCR, retaining productive beta sequences. Entries that share a CDR3 protein sequence are merged under the most common genes and DNA. This sample has some 200,000 distinct CDR3 sequences in its table, and less than 60% of those were observed once. Together, the top ten hold over 7.5% of the sample. The specimen was sorted CD4+, CD8+, or CD8+CD57+ T cells (not recorded which) from PBMCs. These receptors all stem from a human donor with aplastic anemia.

This clonotype was seen many times. The V gene is TRBV20-1, the J gene TRBJ2-7; D possibly corresponds to TRBD2 (6 bases). The CDR3 spans 12 residues. The V gene's germline CDR1 is DFQATT and CDR2 SNEGSKA (reference sequence). In nucleotides, the CDR3 is TGCAGCCCCTCGGGGGAAGCAGGCGAGCAGTACTTC. This translates into CSPSGEAGEQYF.

V and J are TRBV25-1 and TRBJ1-1; TRBD1 matches 7 bases. This CDR3 has 15 amino acids. Trimming at V came to 6 bases and at J to 0 bases, leaving 7 bases not matched to a gene. From germline, CDR1 is MGHDK and CDR2 SYGVNS. The CDR3 sequence: CASRETGIMNTEAFF. Here the CDR3 DNA reads TGTGCCAGCAGAGAGACAGGGATTATGAACACTGAAGCTTTCTTT.

This clonotype was seen at least ten times. V usage is TRBV10-3 and J usage is TRBJ2-6; D possibly corresponds to TRBD1 (6 bases). V was shortened by 6 bases and J by 0 bases, with 18 bases between the two germline ends. Germline values: CDR1 ENHRY, CDR2 SYGVKD. This CDR3 has 18 amino acids. The DNA of the CDR3 is TGTGCCATCAGGGAGAGATACAGGGAGTCCTCTGGGGCCAACGTCCTGACTTTC. As protein: CAIRERYRESSGANVLTF.

This clonotype has just a few counts. The rearrangement links TRBV14 to TRBJ2-3; no reliable D call. CDR3 length: 15 residues. Trimming removed 1 base at V and 2 bases at J, with 10 bases between. Germline V gene sequence: CDR1 SGHDN, CDR2 FVKESK. The CDR3 DNA follows: TGTGCCAGCAGCCAAGCGGCCTACCTCACAGATACGCAGTATTTT. Protein: CASSQAAYLTDTQYF.

In its sample, this clonotype was seen many times. V is TRBV24-1 and J is TRBJ2-5; 9 nucleotides line up with TRBD2. The CDR3 is made up of 21 amino acids. The germline gives CDR1 KGHDR, CDR2 SFDVKD. Trimming took 4 bases from V and 0 from J; bases not matched to a gene: 20. The CDR3 loop reads CATSDPPSPSGDPRYQETQYF. In DNA form, the CDR3 reads TGTGCCACCAGTGACCCCCCTTCCCCTAGCGGGGACCCAAGGTACCAAGAGACCCAGTACTTC.

The chain links TRBV7-6 to TRBJ1-1, with D maybe TRBD1 (6 bases). The V and J ends lost 6 bases and 4 bases respectively, with 12 bases between them. This CDR3 spans 13 amino acids. Germline CDR1 is SGHVS and CDR2 is FNYEAQ. This CDR3 is CASRDSGATEAFF. CDR3 sequence (DNA): TGTGCCAGCAGGGACTCAGGGGCCACTGAAGCTTTCTTT.

The chain couples TRBV20-1 to TRBJ2-5; D is uncertain. This CDR3 comprises 13 residues. V shed 3 bases and J shed 1 base, with 9 bases lying between them. Germline V gives CDR1 DFQATT, CDR2 SNEGSKA (reference sequence). CDR3 bases: TGCAGTGCTAGCACCACTGGCCAAGAGACCCAGTACTTC. This codes for CSASTTGQETQYF.

As to this clonotype: Relative to the germline gene, one junction end is altered; a read error may explain this. The rearrangement uses TRBV7-3 and TRBJ2-1, with 13 bases lining up with TRBD2. Germline V CDR1 and CDR2: SGHTA, FQGTGA. The CDR3 has 18 amino acids. Written as DNA, the CDR3 is TGTGCCAGCAGTTTCACGACTAGCGGGAGGTTCTCCTGCAATGAGCAGTTCTTC. Translating gives CASSFTTSGRFSCNEQFF.

This clonotype was seen at least ten times. The chain links TRBV24-1 to TRBJ2-1, with 9 bases matching TRBD1. The junction had 6 bases not matched to a gene; V was cut back by 10 bases and J by 9 bases. The V gene's germline CDR1 is KGHDR and CDR2 SFDVKD. This CDR3 spans 12 amino acids. The DNA of the CDR3 is TGTGCCACGGGACAGGGTTTCGGTGAGCAGTTCTTC. Protein: CATGQGFGEQFF.

This clonotype was seen many times. The chain employs TRBV13 and TRBJ2-7; 9 bases are shared with TRBD1. The CDR3 extends over 14 amino acids. Trimming cost V 7 bases and J 0 bases; bases outside gene matches: 4. Germline-derived CDR1 and CDR2 are PRHDT and FYEKMQ (reference sequence). CDR3 loop: CASTRDRVSYEQYF. DNA for the CDR3: TGTGCCAGCACCAGGGACAGGGTCTCCTACGAGCAGTACTTC. The entire variable domain, with the rest obtained from reference TRBV13 and TRBJ2-7, is as follows: AAGVIQSPRHLIKEKRETATLKCYPIPRHDTVYWYQQGPGQDPQFLISFYEKMQSDKGSIPDRFSAQQFSDYHSELNMSSLELGDSALYFCASTRDRVSYEQYFGPGTRLTVT.

This clonotype came up many times. The chain employs TRBV5-1 and TRBJ2-7, with D perhaps given as TRBD1 or TRBD2 (5 bases each). Between the trimmed V and J ends, which lost 1 base and 3 bases, there was a span of 14 bases. Germline CDR1 reads SGHRS; CDR2 reads YFSETQ. The CDR3 is 15 residues long. CDR3 amino acids: CASSLQREGFYEQYF. As DNA, the CDR3 is TGCGCCAGCAGCTTGCAGCGTGAGGGGTTCTACGAGCAGTACTTC.